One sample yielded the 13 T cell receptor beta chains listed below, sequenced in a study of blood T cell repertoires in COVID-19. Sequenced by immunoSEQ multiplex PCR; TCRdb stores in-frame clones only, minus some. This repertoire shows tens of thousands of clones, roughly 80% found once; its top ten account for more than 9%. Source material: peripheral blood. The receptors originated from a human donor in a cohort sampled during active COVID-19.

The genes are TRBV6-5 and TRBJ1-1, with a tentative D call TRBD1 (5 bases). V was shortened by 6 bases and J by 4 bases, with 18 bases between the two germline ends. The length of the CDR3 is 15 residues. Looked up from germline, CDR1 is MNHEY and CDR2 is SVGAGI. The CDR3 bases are TGTGCCAGCAGACAGGAGATGTCCGGAAGCACTGAAGCTTTCTTT. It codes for CASRQEMSGSTEAFF.

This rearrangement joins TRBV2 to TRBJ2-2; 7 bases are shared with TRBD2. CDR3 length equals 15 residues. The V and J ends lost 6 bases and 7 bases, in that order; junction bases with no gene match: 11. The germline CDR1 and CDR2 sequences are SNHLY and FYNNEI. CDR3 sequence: CASRSRGGTSGELFF. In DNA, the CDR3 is TGTGCCAGCAGGAGTAGGGGAGGGACGAGCGGGGAGCTGTTTTTT.

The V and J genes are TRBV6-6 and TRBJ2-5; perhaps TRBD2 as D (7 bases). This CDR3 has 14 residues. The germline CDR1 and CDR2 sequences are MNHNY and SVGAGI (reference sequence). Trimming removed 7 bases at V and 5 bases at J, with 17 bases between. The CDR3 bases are TGTGCCAGCAACCGCCGGGGGGCCCAGGAGACCCAGTACTTC. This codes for CASNRRGAQETQYF.

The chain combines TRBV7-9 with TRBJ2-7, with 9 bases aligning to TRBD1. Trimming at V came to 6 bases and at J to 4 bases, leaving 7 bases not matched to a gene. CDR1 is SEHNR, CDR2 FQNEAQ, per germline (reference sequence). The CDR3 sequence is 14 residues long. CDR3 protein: CASSTGQGRYEQYF. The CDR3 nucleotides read TGTGCCAGCAGTACGGGACAGGGAAGATACGAGCAGTACTTC.

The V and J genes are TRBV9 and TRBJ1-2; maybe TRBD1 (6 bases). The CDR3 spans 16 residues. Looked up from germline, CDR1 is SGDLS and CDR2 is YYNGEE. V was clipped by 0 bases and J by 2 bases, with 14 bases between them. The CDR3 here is CASSVGITGKNYGYTF. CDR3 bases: TGTGCCAGCAGCGTAGGAATCACAGGGAAAAACTATGGCTACACCTTC.

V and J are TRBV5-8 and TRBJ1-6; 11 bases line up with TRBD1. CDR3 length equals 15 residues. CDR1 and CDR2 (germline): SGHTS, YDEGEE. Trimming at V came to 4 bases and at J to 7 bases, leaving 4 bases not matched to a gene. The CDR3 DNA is TGTGCCAGCAGCCCAGGGACAGGGGGAAATTCACCCCTCCACTTT. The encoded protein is CASSPGTGGNSPLHF.

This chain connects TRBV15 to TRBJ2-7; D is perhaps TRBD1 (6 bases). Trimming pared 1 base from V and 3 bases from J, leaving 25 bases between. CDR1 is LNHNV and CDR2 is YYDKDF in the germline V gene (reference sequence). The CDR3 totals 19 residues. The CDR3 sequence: CATSRADAMSGATGYEQYF. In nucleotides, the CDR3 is TGTGCCACCAGCAGAGCCGATGCCATGTCAGGGGCTACGGGCTACGAGCAGTACTTC.

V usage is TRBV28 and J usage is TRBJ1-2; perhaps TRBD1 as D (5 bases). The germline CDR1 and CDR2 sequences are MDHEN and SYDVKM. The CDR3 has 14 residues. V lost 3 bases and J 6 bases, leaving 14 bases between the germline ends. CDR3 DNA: TGTGCCAGCAGTTTCCAGGGTAGGGGCAATGGCTACACCTTC. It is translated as CASSFQGRGNGYTF.

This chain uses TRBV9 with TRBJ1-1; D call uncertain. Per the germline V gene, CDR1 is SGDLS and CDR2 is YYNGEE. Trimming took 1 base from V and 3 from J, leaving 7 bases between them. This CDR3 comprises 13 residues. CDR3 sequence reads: CASSVSEYTEAFF. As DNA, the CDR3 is TGTGCCAGCAGCGTATCTGAGTACACTGAAGCTTTCTTT.

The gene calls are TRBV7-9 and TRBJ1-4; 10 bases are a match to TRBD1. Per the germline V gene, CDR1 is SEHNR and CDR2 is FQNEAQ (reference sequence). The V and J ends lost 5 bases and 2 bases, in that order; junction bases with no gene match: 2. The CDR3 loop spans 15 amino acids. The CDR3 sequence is CASSLGQGTNEKLFF. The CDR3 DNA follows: TGTGCCAGCAGCCTGGGACAGGGGACTAATGAAAAACTGTTTTTT.

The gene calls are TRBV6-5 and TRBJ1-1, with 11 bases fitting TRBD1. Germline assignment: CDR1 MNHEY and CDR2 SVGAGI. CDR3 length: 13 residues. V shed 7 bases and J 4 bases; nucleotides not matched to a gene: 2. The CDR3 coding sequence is TGTGCCAGCAAGGGACAGGGGGGCACTGAAGCTTTCTTT. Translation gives CASKGQGGTEAFF.

The CDR3 DNA reads TGCGCCAGCAGCTTGGTCCCTAGGCTAGCGGGGATGTACGAGCAGTACTTC. It translates to CASSLVPRLAGMYEQYF. J is TRBJ2-7 and V is TRBV5-1; 9 bases line up with TRBD2. Per germline, CDR1 SGHRS and CDR2 YFSETQ. With V trimmed by 0 bases and J by 4 bases, 11 bases remained unmatched. The CDR3 extends over 17 amino acids.

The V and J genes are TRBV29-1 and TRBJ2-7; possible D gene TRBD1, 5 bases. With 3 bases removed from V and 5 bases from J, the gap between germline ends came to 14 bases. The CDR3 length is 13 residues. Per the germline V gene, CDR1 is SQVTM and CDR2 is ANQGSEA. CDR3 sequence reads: CSVDGQGGHEQYF. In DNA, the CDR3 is TGCAGCGTTGACGGGCAGGGTGGCCACGAGCAGTACTTC.